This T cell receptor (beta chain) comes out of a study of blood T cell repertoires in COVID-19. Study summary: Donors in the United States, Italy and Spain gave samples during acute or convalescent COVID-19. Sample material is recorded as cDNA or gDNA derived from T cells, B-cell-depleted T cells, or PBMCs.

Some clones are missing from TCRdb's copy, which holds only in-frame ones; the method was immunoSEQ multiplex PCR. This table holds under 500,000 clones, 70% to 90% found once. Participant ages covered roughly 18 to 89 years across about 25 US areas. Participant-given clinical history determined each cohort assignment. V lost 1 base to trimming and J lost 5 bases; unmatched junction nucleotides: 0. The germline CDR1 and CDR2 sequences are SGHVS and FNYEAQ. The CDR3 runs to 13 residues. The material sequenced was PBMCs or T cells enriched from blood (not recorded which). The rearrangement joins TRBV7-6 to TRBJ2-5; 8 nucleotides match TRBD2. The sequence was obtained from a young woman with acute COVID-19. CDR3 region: CASSLGGGETQYF. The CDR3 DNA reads TGTGCCAGCAGCTTAGGCGGGGGGGAGACCCAGTACTTC.